Listed below are T cell receptor beta chains from one sample, sequenced in a study of blood T cell repertoires in COVID-19. Measured with immunoSEQ multiplex PCR; TCRdb has only the in-frame clones, and not every one. The profile covers some 150,000 clones, with about 86% appearing a single time and roughly 7.3% taken by the ten largest. Sequencing used peripheral blood. The receptors were sampled from a woman over 75 in a cohort sampled during active or convalescent COVID-19. CDR3s include the opening cysteine and the closing phenylalanine or tryptophan. The order of the fields is V gene, J gene, clone size, D gene, CDR3 protein, CDR3 DNA. D genes are given only for firm matches. Size values are once, few and many counts, or a class for expanded clones, and some rows have none.

V: TRBV4-1; J: TRBJ2-7; size: .; D: TRBD1; CDR3: CASSQDRGQVQYF; DNA: TGCGCCAGCAGCCAAGACAGGGGGCAAGTGCAGTACTTC
V: TRBV28; J: TRBJ1-2; size: .; D: .; CDR3: CASSPAGHYGYTF; DNA: TGTGCCAGCAGTCCGGCGGGGCACTATGGCTACACCTTC
V: TRBV28; J: TRBJ1-2; size: .; D: .; CDR3: CASSPAGTAVNYGYTF; DNA: TGTGCCAGCAGTCCCGCGGGTACAGCCGTTAACTATGGCTACACCTTC
V: TRBV21-1; J: TRBJ1-4; size: few; D: .; CDR3: CASSHRGVDEKLFF; DNA: TGTGCCAGCAGCCACAGGGGCGTGGATGAAAAACTGTTTTTT
V: TRBV7-9; J: TRBJ1-1; size: .; D: TRBD1; CDR3: CASSALDRGRQNTEAFF; DNA: TGTGCCAGCAGCGCCCTCGACAGGGGGAGGCAGAACACTGAAGCTTTCTTT
V: TRBV10-2; J: TRBJ2-7; size: .; D: TRBD1; CDR3: CASTKGQQIYEQYF; DNA: TGCGCCAGCACCAAGGGACAGCAAATCTACGAGCAGTACTTC
V: TRBV5-4; J: TRBJ2-5; size: .; D: .; CDR3: CASSLGHGNSETQYF; DNA: TGTGCCAGCAGCTTGGGACACGGCAATTCGGAGACCCAGTACTTC
V: TRBV3-1/TRBV3-2; J: TRBJ2-1; size: .; D: .; CDR3: CASSPASGEQFF; DNA: TGTGCCAGCAGCCCCGCCAGCGGAGAGCAGTTCTTC
V: TRBV5-1; J: TRBJ2-5; size: .; D: TRBD2; CDR3: CASSYGRGEATQYF; DNA: TGCGCCAGCAGCTACGGACGGGGGGAAGCGACCCAGTACTTC
V: TRBV7-8; J: TRBJ2-5; size: .; D: .; CDR3: CASSSSGETQYF; DNA: TGTGCCAGCAGTAGCAGTGGAGAGACCCAGTACTTC
V: TRBV5-1; J: TRBJ1-2; size: once; D: .; CDR3: CASSPYQGTGYTF; DNA: TGCGCCAGCAGCCCGTACCAGGGTACTGGCTACACCTTC
V: TRBV11-2; J: TRBJ2-5; size: .; D: .; CDR3: CASSLGLQAIQETQYF; DNA: TGTGCCAGCTCCTTAGGGCTACAGGCAATCCAAGAGACCCAGTACTTC
V: TRBV5-5; J: TRBJ2-3; size: .; D: .; CDR3: CASSLPLDGTDTQYF; DNA: TGTGCCAGCAGCTTGCCCCTAGATGGCACAGATACGCAGTATTTT
V: TRBV3-1/TRBV3-2; J: TRBJ2-4; size: few; D: .; CDR3: CASSLERSKNIQYF; DNA: TGTGCCAGCAGCCTCGAACGGTCCAAAAACATTCAGTACTTC
V: TRBV7-9; J: TRBJ2-5; size: .; D: TRBD2; CDR3: CASSPGLAPSGSDF; DNA: TGTGCCAGCAGCCCGGGACTAGCGCCCTCGGGCAGTGACTTC
V: TRBV7-2; J: TRBJ1-5; size: .; D: .; CDR3: CASSLALGGHQPQHF; DNA: TGTGCCAGCAGCTTAGCGCTTGGAGGGCATCAGCCCCAGCATTTT
V: TRBV20-1; J: TRBJ2-1; size: .; D: .; CDR3: CSARRGTEQFF; DNA: TGCAGTGCTAGAAGGGGGACTGAGCAGTTCTTC
V: TRBV18; J: TRBJ2-5; size: .; D: .; CDR3: CASSPPSGVETQYF; DNA: TGTGCCAGCTCACCACCGTCAGGGGTAGAGACCCAGTACTTC
V: TRBV5-4; J: TRBJ1-1; size: .; D: TRBD1; CDR3: CASSWGQENTEAFF; DNA: TGTGCCAGCAGCTGGGGACAGGAGAACACTGAAGCTTTCTTT
V: TRBV7-9; J: TRBJ1-2; size: .; D: .; CDR3: CASSSPRVHYGYTF; DNA: TGTGCCAGCAGCTCCCCCAGGGTTCACTATGGCTACACCTTC
V: TRBV9; J: TRBJ2-1; size: many; D: .; CDR3: CASSVGRGSYNEQFF; DNA: TGTGCCAGCAGCGTAGGCAGGGGCTCCTACAATGAGCAGTTCTTC
V: TRBV3-1/TRBV3-2; J: TRBJ2-2; size: .; D: .; CDR3: CASSQGLTGELFF; DNA: TGTGCCAGCAGCCAAGGACTTACCGGGGAGCTGTTTTTT
V: TRBV12-3/TRBV12-4; J: TRBJ2-5; size: once; D: .; CDR3: CASRTNGQETQYF; DNA: TGTGCCAGTCGGACTAACGGCCAAGAGACCCAGTACTTC
V: TRBV3-1/TRBV3-2; J: TRBJ1-4; size: .; D: .; CDR3: CASSLQGRQEDEKLFF; DNA: TGTGCCAGCAGCCTCCAAGGTCGGCAGGAGGATGAAAAACTGTTTTTT
V: TRBV18; J: TRBJ2-5; size: .; D: .; CDR3: CASSPARGSETQYF; DNA: TGTGCCAGCTCACCAGCCAGGGGATCAGAGACCCAGTACTTC
V: TRBV7-2; J: TRBJ2-1; size: few; D: .; CDR3: CASSRHSGREQFF; DNA: TGTGCCAGCAGCCGCCACAGTGGCCGGGAGCAGTTCTTC
V: TRBV4-2; J: TRBJ1-1; size: once; D: .; CDR3: CASSQGNALFTEAFF; DNA: TGTGCCAGCAGCCAAGGAAATGCGCTCTTCACTGAAGCTTTCTTT
V: TRBV28; J: TRBJ1-2; size: .; D: TRBD1; CDR3: CASQGAGGYTF; DNA: TGTGCCAGCCAGGGGGCGGGTGGCTACACCTTC
V: TRBV30; J: TRBJ1-1; size: few; D: .; CDR3: CAWNEGQKRTEAFF; DNA: TGTGCCTGGAACGAAGGACAAAAGAGAACTGAAGCTTTCTTT
V: TRBV5-1; J: TRBJ2-5; size: .; D: TRBD1; CDR3: CASSPYIGTGQETQYF; DNA: TGCGCCAGCAGCCCCTACATAGGGACAGGCCAAGAGACCCAGTACTTC
V: TRBV5-8; J: TRBJ1-2; size: .; D: TRBD1; CDR3: CASSLGTGVNYGYTF; DNA: TGTGCCAGCAGCTTGGGGACAGGTGTAAACTATGGCTACACCTTC
V: TRBV6-1; J: TRBJ1-2; size: .; D: .; CDR3: CASSVMGFQFNYGYTF; DNA: TGTGCCAGCAGTGTAATGGGCTTCCAATTTAACTATGGCTACACCTTC
V: TRBV14; J: TRBJ2-5; size: .; D: TRBD2; CDR3: CASSQARSSGKETQYF; DNA: TGTGCCAGCAGCCAAGCGAGGTCTAGCGGGAAAGAGACCCAGTACTTC
V: TRBV5-4; J: TRBJ2-3; size: .; D: TRBD1; CDR3: CASSPFYRGRDTQYF; DNA: TGTGCCAGCAGCCCCTTCTACAGGGGGCGAGATACGCAGTATTTT
V: TRBV2; J: TRBJ1-5; size: .; D: .; CDR3: CASIDRRNTNQPQHF; DNA: TGTGCCAGCATAGATCGGAGGAACACTAATCAGCCCCAGCATTTT
V: TRBV4-3; J: TRBJ1-1; size: .; D: .; CDR3: CASSQGAQGGVNTEAFF; DNA: TGCGCCAGCAGCCAAGGGGCCCAGGGAGGCGTGAACACTGAAGCTTTCTTT
V: TRBV7-8; J: TRBJ1-1; size: .; D: TRBD1; CDR3: CASSPDRGFRTEAFF; DNA: TGTGCCAGCAGCCCAGACAGGGGCTTCCGTACTGAAGCTTTCTTT
V: TRBV6-2/TRBV6-3; J: TRBJ1-1; size: few; D: .; CDR3: CASSFLGRWSDTEAFF; DNA: TGTGCCAGCAGTTTTTTGGGCAGGTGGTCGGACACTGAAGCTTTCTTT
V: TRBV28; J: TRBJ1-1; size: .; D: .; CDR3: CASTNLPGRRTEAFF; DNA: TGTGCCAGCACTAACCTACCAGGCAGAAGAACTGAAGCTTTCTTT
V: TRBV29-1; J: TRBJ1-5; size: .; D: TRBD1; CDR3: CSVSLGQGNQPQHF; DNA: TGCAGCGTTTCCTTGGGACAGGGCAATCAGCCCCAGCATTTT
V: TRBV4-3; J: TRBJ1-6; size: .; D: .; CDR3: CASSRRAGLNNSPLHF; DNA: TGCGCCAGCAGCCGACGAGCCGGACTGAATAATTCACCCCTCCACTTT
V: TRBV7-6; J: TRBJ2-5; size: .; D: TRBD2; CDR3: CASSPGWREMETQYF; DNA: TGTGCCAGCTCCCCGGGGTGGCGGGAGATGGAGACCCAGTACTTC
V: TRBV7-2; J: TRBJ1-1; size: .; D: .; CDR3: CASSLSGWEAFF; DNA: TGTGCCAGCAGCTTATCAGGTTGGGAAGCTTTCTTT
V: TRBV9; J: TRBJ1-4; size: .; D: .; CDR3: CASSLRAVTNEKLFF; DNA: TGTGCCAGCAGCCTCAGGGCGGTGACTAATGAAAAACTGTTTTTT
V: TRBV7-2; J: TRBJ1-2; size: few; D: TRBD1; CDR3: CASKGTGYYGYTF; DNA: TGTGCCAGCAAGGGGACAGGGTACTATGGCTACACCTTC
V: TRBV15; J: TRBJ2-3; size: .; D: .; CDR3: CATSSGGTGDTQYF; DNA: TGTGCCACCAGCAGTGGAGGAACGGGAGATACGCAGTATTTT
V: TRBV10-2; J: TRBJ1-1; size: .; D: TRBD1; CDR3: CASRRQGMNTEAFF; DNA: TGCGCCAGCAGAAGACAGGGGATGAACACTGAAGCTTTCTTT
V: TRBV10-2; J: TRBJ1-1; size: .; D: TRBD1; CDR3: CASSGTGGSEAFF; DNA: TGCGCCAGCAGCGGGACAGGGGGATCTGAAGCTTTCTTT
V: TRBV30; J: TRBJ2-7; size: .; D: .; CDR3: CAWNQGSHEQYF; DNA: TGTGCCTGGAACCAGGGGTCCCACGAGCAGTACTTC
V: TRBV18; J: TRBJ1-6; size: .; D: .; CDR3: CASSPSYRADNSPLHF; DNA: TGTGCCAGCTCACCATCTTACAGGGCCGATAATTCACCCCTCCACTTT
V: TRBV19; J: TRBJ2-5; size: .; D: .; CDR3: CASSPDSQETQYF; DNA: TGTGCCAGTAGTCCGGACAGCCAAGAGACCCAGTACTTC
V: TRBV5-1; J: TRBJ1-4; size: .; D: .; CDR3: CASSLGTANEKLFF; DNA: TGCGCCAGCAGCTTGGGGACAGCAAATGAAAAACTGTTTTTT
V: TRBV5-4; J: TRBJ1-1; size: .; D: .; CDR3: CASSQKWGDTEAFF; DNA: TGTGCCAGCAGCCAAAAATGGGGGGACACTGAAGCTTTCTTT